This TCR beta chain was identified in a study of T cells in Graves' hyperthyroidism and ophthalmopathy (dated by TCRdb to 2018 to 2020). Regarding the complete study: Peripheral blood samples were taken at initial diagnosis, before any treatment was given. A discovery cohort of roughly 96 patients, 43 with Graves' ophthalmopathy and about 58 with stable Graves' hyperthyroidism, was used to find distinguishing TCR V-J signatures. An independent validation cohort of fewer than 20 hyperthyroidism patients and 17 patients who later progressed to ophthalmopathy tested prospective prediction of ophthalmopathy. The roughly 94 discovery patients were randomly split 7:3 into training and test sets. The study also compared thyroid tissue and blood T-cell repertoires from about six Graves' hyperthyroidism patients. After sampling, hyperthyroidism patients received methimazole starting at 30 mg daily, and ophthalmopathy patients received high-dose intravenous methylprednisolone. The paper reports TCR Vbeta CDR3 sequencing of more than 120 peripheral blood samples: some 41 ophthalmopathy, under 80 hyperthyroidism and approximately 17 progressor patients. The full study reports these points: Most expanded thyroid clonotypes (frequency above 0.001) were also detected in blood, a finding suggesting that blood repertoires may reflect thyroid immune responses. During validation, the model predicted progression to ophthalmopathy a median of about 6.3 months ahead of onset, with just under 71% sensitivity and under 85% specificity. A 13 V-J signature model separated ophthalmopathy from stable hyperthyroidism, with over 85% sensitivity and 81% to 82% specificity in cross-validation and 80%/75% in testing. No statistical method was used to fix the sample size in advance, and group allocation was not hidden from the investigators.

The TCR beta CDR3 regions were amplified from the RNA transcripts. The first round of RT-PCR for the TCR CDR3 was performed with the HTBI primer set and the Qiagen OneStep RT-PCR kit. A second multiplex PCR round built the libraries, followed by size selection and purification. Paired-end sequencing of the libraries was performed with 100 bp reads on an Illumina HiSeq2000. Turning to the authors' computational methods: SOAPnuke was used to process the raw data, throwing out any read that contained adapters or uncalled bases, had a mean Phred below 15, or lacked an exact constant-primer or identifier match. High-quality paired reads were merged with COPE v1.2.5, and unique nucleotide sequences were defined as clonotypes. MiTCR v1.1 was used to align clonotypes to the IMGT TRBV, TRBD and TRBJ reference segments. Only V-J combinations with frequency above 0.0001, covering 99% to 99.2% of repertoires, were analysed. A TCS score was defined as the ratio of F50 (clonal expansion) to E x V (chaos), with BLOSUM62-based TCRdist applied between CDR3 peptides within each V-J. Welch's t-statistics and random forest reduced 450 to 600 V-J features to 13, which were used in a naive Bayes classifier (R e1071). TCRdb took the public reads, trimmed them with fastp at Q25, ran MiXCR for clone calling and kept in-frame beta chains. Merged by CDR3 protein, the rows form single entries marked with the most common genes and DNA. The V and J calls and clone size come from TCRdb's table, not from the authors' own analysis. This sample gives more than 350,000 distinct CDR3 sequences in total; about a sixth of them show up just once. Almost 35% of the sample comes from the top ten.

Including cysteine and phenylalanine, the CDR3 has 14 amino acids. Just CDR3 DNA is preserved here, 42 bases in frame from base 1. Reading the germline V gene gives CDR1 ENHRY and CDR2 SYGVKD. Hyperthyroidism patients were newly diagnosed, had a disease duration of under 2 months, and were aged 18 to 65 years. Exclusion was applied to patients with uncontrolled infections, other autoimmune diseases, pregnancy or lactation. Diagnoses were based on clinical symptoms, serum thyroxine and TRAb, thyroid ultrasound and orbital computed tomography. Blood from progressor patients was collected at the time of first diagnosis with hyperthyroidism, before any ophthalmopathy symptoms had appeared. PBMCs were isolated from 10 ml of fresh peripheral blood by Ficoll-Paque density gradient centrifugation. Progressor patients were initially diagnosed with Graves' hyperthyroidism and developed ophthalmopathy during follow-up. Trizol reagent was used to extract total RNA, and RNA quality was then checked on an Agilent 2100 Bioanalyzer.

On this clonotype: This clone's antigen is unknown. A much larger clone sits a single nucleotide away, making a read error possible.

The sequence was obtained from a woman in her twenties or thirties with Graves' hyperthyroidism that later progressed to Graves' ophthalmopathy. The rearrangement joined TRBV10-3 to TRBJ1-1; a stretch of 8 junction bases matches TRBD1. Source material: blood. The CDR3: CAISEEDRVTEALF. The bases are TGTGCCATCAGTGAGGAGGACAGGGTCACTGAAGCTCTCTTT.